A single sample gave rise to the 7 T cell receptor beta chains below, sequenced in a study of blood T cell repertoires in COVID-19. Sequenced by immunoSEQ multiplex PCR; TCRdb stores in-frame clones only, minus some. The sample gives some 140,000 clones, about 85% of which show up once; approximately 5.2% is in the top ten. The sequenced material came from peripheral blood. The receptor set was obtained from a woman in her seventies with COVID-19, enrolled during active disease.

The sample holds one count of this clone. The rearrangement links TRBV30 to TRBJ2-3, with 9 bases identical to TRBD2. Germline V gives CDR1 GTSNPN, CDR2 SVGIG (reference sequence). The CDR3 is 16 residues long. Trimming cost V 2 bases and J 6 bases; bases outside gene matches: 12. CDR3 in DNA: TGTGCCTGGAGTCCATTGGGCGGGGGGGCAAGCGATACGCAGTATTTT. Translated: CAWSPLGGGASDTQYF.

The rearrangement links TRBV9 to TRBJ1-1; 7 nucleotides align to TRBD1. V lost 0 bases and J lost 4; bases outside the gene matches: 6. Germline assignment: CDR1 SGDLS and CDR2 YYNGEE. This CDR3 region has 15 residues. CDR3 nucleotides: TGTGCCAGCAGCGTAGAGGGTCAGGGGGTCACTGAAGCTTTCTTT. Its protein product is CASSVEGQGVTEAFF.

This clone was found a few times. The V gene is TRBV2, the J gene TRBJ2-7; 8 bases match TRBD2. The CDR3 contains 15 residues. Trimming took 3 bases from V and 6 from J; bases not matched to a gene: 10. Germline CDR1 reads SNHLY; CDR2 reads FYNNEI. The CDR3 loop reads CASSEVGSGVAEQYF. CDR3 nucleotide sequence: TGTGCCAGCAGTGAGGTTGGTAGCGGGGTTGCCGAGCAGTACTTC.

On this clone itself: Other DNA sequences in the sample encode the same CDR3. V usage is TRBV5-1 and J usage is TRBJ2-5; 8 bases are shared with TRBD2. After removal of 1 base from V and 2 bases from J, the junction contained 4 bases not matched to a gene. Germline V CDR1 and CDR2: SGHRS, YFSETQ. The CDR3 runs 15 residues. DNA of the CDR3: TGCGCCAGCAGCTTGCTTGCGGGGGGACAAGAGACCCAGTACTTC. It codes for CASSLLAGGQETQYF. Combining the CDR3 with reference TRBV5-1 and TRBJ2-5 gives the whole variable domain KAGVTQTPRYLIKTRGQQVTLSCSPISGHRSVSWYQQTPGQGLQFLFEYFSETQRNKGNFPGRFSGRQFSNSRSEMNVSTLELGDSALYLCASSLLAGGQETQYFGPGTRLLVL.

V usage is TRBV11-2 and J usage is TRBJ2-1; the D gene is possibly TRBD1 (5 bases). Trimming pared 0 bases from V and 9 bases from J, leaving 18 bases between. CDR1 is SGHAT, CDR2 FQNNGV, per germline. This CDR3 comprises 16 residues. CDR3 nucleotide sequence: TGTGCCAGCAGCTTAGATATGGGGCCGGGTTCCGGTGAGCAGTTCTTC. It yields the protein CASSLDMGPGSGEQFF.

The CDR3 spells CASGTSSYEQYF. CDR3 bases: TGCGCCAGCGGAACTAGCTCCTACGAGCAGTACTTC. The chain carries TRBV4-1 and TRBJ2-7; tentative D call: TRBD2 (5 bases). CDR3 length: 12 amino acids. Trimming removed 8 bases from V and 0 bases from J, with 8 bases in between. Germline assignment: CDR1 MGHRA and CDR2 YSYEKL.

The chain links TRBV12-5 to TRBJ1-2; 8 bases match TRBD1. Trimming took 1 base from V and 8 from J; bases not matched to a gene: 6. Germline CDR1 reads LGHNT; CDR2 reads FRNRAP. The CDR3 extends over 14 amino acids. Here the CDR3 reads CASGLAGGAEGYTF. CDR3 DNA sequence: TGTGCTAGTGGTTTGGCAGGGGGCGCCGAGGGCTACACCTTC.